Below, 14 T cell receptor beta chains from the same sample are listed, as sequenced in a study of T cells after yellow fever vaccination. One entry per CDR3 protein, called by TCRdb with MiXCR from the 5' RACE reads. Of roughly 96,000 distinct CDR3 sequences in the sample, under 9% were seen once. The sequencing here drew on CD8+ T cells not binding an NS4B(214-222) dextramer, sorted from PBMCs, taken around 16 days after the first yellow fever vaccination. The receptors derive from a man between 18 and 35 years old who received the YFV17D yellow fever vaccine.

This clonotype showed up many times. The chain has TRBV4-1 and TRBJ2-1, with D possibly TRBD2 on 5 matching bases. The germline CDR1 and CDR2 sequences are MGHRA and YSYEKL. The CDR3 loop spans 14 amino acids. V lost 0 bases and J 12 bases, leaving 15 bases between the germline ends. The CDR3 DNA reads as TGCGCCAGCAGCCAAGATCGGGAAAACCATGGGCAGTTCTTC. Its translation: CASSQDRENHGQFF.

This clonotype was detected a few times. The chain couples TRBV27 to TRBJ1-6; D not certain. From germline, CDR1 is MNHEY and CDR2 SMNVEV (reference sequence). V shed 0 bases and J shed 7 bases, with 4 bases lying between them. The CDR3 length is 13 residues. The CDR3 protein is CASSLSKNSPLHF. The CDR3 DNA reads TGTGCCAGCAGTTTATCGAAAAATTCACCCCTCCACTTT.

In this sample, this clonotype turned up a few times. The chain is built from TRBV5-1 and TRBJ2-7; TRBD1 is a possible D gene (6 bases). Trimming took 1 base from V and 2 from J, leaving 16 bases between them. This CDR3 has 16 residues. CDR1 and CDR2 from the germline V gene are SGHRS and YFSETQ. The CDR3 reads CASSLLAPRGTYEQYF. The CDR3, as DNA: TGCGCCAGCAGCTTGCTCGCCCCCAGGGGAACCTACGAGCAGTACTTC.

Only a few counts were recorded for this clonotype. The rearrangement joins TRBV6-2 or TRBV6-3 to TRBJ2-7; perhaps TRBD2 as D (5 bases). Germline V gives CDR1 MNHEY, CDR2 SVGEGT. The CDR3 extends over 13 amino acids. V was shortened by 0 bases and J by 7 bases, with 10 bases between the two germline ends. CDR3 nucleotides: TGTGCCAGCAGTTACTCGTCCTCGGGAGAGCAGTACGTC. The encoded protein is CASSYSSSGEQYV.

V and J are TRBV4-2 and TRBJ2-3; D is unresolved. The CDR3 totals 15 residues. Trimming pared 0 bases from V and 1 base from J, leaving 8 bases between. In germline, CDR1 is LGHNA, CDR2 YNFKEQ. The DNA for the CDR3 is TGTGCCAGCAGCCAAGAATACGATGGCACAGATACGCAGTATTTT. This sequence encodes CASSQEYDGTDTQYF.

The rearrangement uses TRBV5-4 and TRBJ2-4, with a possible D match to TRBD2 (5 bases). Germline CDR1 is SGHNT and CDR2 is YYREEE (reference sequence). Deletions cut 4 bases from V and 4 bases from J, with 12 bases between. The CDR3 is 14 residues long. The CDR3 bases are TGTGCCAGCAGCACCCTGGGCGGGAAAAACATTCAGTACTTC. Translating it yields CASSTLGGKNIQYF.

This clonotype occurred a few times. This chain connects TRBV5-1 to TRBJ2-2; 10 bases match TRBD1. Germline lookup yields CDR1 SGHRS and CDR2 YFSETQ. With 4 bases clipped from V and 0 bases from J, the junction kept 9 bases outside the gene matches. The CDR3 covers 18 residues. CDR3 sequence reads: CASSGGQGIVANTGELFF. Here the CDR3 DNA reads TGCGCCAGCAGCGGGGGACAGGGGATTGTCGCGAACACCGGGGAGCTGTTTTTT.

In its sample, this clonotype was seen a few times. The gene calls are TRBV2 and TRBJ2-7; 7 bases fit TRBD2. The CDR3 consists of 15 residues. Per the germline V gene, CDR1 is SNHLY and CDR2 is FYNNEI. The trim removed 0 bases at V and 3 bases at J, leaving 5 bases unmatched. The DNA for the CDR3 is TGTGCCAGCAGTGAAGCCTGGGACTATCGCTACGAGCAGTACTTC. This gives the protein CASSEAWDYRYEQYF.

The rearrangement joins TRBV24-1 to TRBJ2-1, with 10 positions matching TRBD2. The CDR3 extends over 15 amino acids. V gave up 6 bases and J gave up 4 bases; unmatched junction bases: 5. Germline CDR1 KGHDR, CDR2 SFDVKD. In DNA, the CDR3 is TGTGCCACCAGTAGAATAGCGGGGGGATACAATGAGCAGTTCTTC. Translated, it gives CATSRIAGGYNEQFF.

V usage is TRBV5-6 and J usage is TRBJ2-7; 12 bases fit TRBD1. V was clipped by 2 bases and J by 9 bases; unmatched bases: 6. The CDR3 covers 14 residues. Germline V lookup: CDR1 SGHDT, CDR2 YYEEEE. This chain's CDR3 is CASSFGTGGAGQYV. Written as DNA, the CDR3 is TGTGCCAGCAGCTTCGGGACAGGGGGCGCGGGGCAGTACGTC.

This clonotype was observed many times. This chain links TRBV27 with TRBJ1-2, with a weak D call TRBD1 (5 bases). V was shortened by 5 bases and J by 6 bases, with 7 bases between the two germline ends. This CDR3 has 11 residues. The germline V gene has CDR1 MNHEY and CDR2 SMNVEV (reference sequence). CDR3 coding DNA: TGTGCCAGCAGTGGGGGGGATGGCTACACCTTC. It translates to CASSGGDGYTF.

This clonotype was counted a few times. V and J are TRBV30 and TRBJ2-1, with TRBD2 matching 9 bases. Trimming at V came to 5 bases and at J to 6 bases, leaving 8 bases not matched to a gene. The germline V gene encodes CDR1 GTSNPN and CDR2 SVGIG (reference sequence). This CDR3 region has 14 residues. The CDR3 here is CAWQPSGDSNEQFF. For the CDR3, the DNA is TGTGCCTGGCAACCTAGCGGGGATTCCAATGAGCAGTTCTTC.

The V and J genes are TRBV7-9 and TRBJ1-5; TRBD1 might be the D (5 bases). The CDR3 contains 14 residues. Per the germline V gene, CDR1 is SEHNR and CDR2 is FQNEAQ (reference sequence). Trimming pared 3 bases from V and 3 bases from J, leaving 9 bases between. The CDR3 region is CASSFSRDNQPQHF. CDR3 in DNA: TGTGCCAGCAGCTTCTCCAGGGACAATCAGCCCCAGCATTTT. Full variable domain (missing parts from reference TRBV7-9 and TRBJ1-5): DTGVSQNPRHKITKRGQNVTFRCDPISEHNRLYWYRQTLGQGPEFLTYFQNEAQLEKSRLLSDRFSAERPKGSFSTLEIQRTEQGDSAMYLCASSFSRDNQPQHFGDGTRLSIL.

J is TRBJ2-7 and V is TRBV7-6; weak D call: TRBD2 (5 bases). The CDR3 has 13 amino acids. Germline V gene sequence: CDR1 SGHVS, CDR2 FNYEAQ. V was pared by 1 base and J by 7 bases, with 11 bases between. The CDR3 sequence is CASSLVSEGEQYF. For the CDR3, the DNA is TGTGCCAGCAGCTTAGTTAGCGAAGGAGAGCAGTACTTC.